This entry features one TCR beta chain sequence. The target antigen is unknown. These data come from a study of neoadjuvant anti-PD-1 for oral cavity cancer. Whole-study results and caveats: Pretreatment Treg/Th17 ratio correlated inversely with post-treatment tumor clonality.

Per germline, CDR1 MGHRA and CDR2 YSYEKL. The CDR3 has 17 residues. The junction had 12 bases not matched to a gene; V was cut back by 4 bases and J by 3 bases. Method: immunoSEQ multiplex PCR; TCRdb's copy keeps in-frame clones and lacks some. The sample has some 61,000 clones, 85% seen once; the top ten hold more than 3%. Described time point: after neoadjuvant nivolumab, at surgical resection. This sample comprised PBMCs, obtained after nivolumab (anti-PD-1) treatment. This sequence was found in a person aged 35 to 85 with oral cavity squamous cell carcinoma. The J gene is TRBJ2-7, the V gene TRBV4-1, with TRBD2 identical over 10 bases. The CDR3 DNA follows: TGCGCCAGCAGCCTGGGACTAGCGTTAACTCAAGGCTACGAGCAGTACTTC. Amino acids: CASSLGLALTQGYEQYF.